This T cell receptor (beta chain) was sequenced for a study of beta chain features in type 1 diabetes. Overall study findings and caveats: For Type 1 diabetes patients, all four CD4+ subsets carried TCRB CDR3s that were moderately but significantly shorter. Small HLA sub-analyses could not settle whether HLA shapes TCRB rearrangement. Within the patient group, naive, central memory and Treg TCRB repertoires appeared more similar to each other than within healthy donors.

The study reverse transcribed the entire isolated RNA, so it sequenced expressed TCRB transcripts. Profiled with immunoSEQ multiplex PCR; TCRdb holds only in-frame clones, not every one. Of nearly 250,000 clones listed, roughly 13% are singletons. On this clone itself: Antigen unknown.

Per the germline V gene, CDR1 is SGHRS and CDR2 is YFSETQ. The V and J ends lost 2 bases and 3 bases, in that order; junction bases with no gene match: 6. CDR3 length: 15 residues. V is TRBV5-1 and J is TRBJ2-7; TRBD2 aligns across 9 bases. The sequence was obtained from a woman aged 40 to 50 in good health. Sequencing was carried out using naive CD4+ T cells from blood. The CDR3: CASSFLAGSNYEQYF. CDR3 in DNA: TGCGCCAGCAGCTTTCTAGCGGGGTCCAACTACGAGCAGTACTTC.